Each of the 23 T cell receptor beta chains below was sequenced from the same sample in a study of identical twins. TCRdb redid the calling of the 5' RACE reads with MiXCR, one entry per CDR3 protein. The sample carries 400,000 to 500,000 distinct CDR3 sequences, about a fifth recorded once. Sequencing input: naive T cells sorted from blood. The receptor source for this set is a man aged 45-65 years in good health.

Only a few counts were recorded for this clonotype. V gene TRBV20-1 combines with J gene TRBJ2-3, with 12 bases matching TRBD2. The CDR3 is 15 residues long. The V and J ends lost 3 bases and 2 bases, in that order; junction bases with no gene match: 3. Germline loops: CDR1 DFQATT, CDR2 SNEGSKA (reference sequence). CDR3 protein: CSASRTSGVTDTQYF. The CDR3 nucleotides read TGCAGTGCTAGCCGGACTAGCGGGGTCACAGATACGCAGTATTTT.

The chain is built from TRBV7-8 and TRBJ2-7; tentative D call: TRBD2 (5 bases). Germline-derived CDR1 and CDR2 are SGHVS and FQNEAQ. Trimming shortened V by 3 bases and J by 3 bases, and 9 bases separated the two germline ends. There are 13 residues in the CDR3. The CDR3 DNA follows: TGTGCCAGCAGCTTGGACGCGGGCTACGAGCAGTACTTC. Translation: CASSLDAGYEQYF. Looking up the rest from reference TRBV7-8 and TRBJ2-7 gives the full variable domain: GAGVSQSPRYKVAKRGQDVALRCDPISGHVSLFWYQQALGQGPEFLTYFQNEAQLDKSGLPSDRFFAERPEGSVSTLKIQRTQQEDSAVYLCASSLDAGYEQYFGPGTRLTVT.

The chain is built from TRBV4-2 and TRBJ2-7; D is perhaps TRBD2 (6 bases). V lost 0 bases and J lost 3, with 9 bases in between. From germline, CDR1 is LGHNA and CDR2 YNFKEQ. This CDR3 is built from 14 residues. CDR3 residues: CASSQELALYEQYF. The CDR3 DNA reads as TGTGCCAGCAGCCAAGAGCTAGCGCTCTACGAGCAGTACTTC.

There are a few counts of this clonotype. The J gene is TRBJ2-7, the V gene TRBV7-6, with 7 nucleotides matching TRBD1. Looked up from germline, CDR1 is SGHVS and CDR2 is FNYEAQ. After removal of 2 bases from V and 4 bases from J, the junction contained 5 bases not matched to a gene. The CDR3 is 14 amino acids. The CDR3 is CASSLTAGGYEQYF. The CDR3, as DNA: TGTGCCAGCAGCTTAACGGCAGGGGGATACGAGCAGTACTTC. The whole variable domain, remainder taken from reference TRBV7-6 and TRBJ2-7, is GAGVSQSPRYKVTKRGQDVALRCDPISGHVSLYWYRQALGQGPEFLTYFNYEAQQDKSGLPNDRFSAERPEGSISTLTIQRTEQRDSAMYRCASSLTAGGYEQYFGPGTRLTVT.

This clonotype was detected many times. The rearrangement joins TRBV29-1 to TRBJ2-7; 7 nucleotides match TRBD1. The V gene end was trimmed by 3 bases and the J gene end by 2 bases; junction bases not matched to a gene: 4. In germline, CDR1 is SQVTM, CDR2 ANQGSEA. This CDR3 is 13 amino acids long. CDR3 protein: CSVEGQSTYEQYF. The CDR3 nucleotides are TGCAGCGTTGAGGGACAGTCAACCTACGAGCAGTACTTC.

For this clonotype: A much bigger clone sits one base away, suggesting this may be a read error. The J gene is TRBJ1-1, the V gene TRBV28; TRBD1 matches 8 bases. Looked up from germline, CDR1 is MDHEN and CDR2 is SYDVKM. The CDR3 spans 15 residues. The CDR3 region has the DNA TGTTCCAGCACCACCTTAGGGACAGGGAACACTGAAGCTTTCTTT. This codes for CSSTTLGTGNTEAFF.

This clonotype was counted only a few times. CDR3 region: CASSPTRTGGYEQYF. The CDR3 nucleotides are TGTGCCAGCAGCCCTACACGGACAGGGGGCTACGAGCAGTACTTC. The rearrangement links TRBV5-4 to TRBJ2-7; 10 nucleotides align to TRBD1. Germline CDR1 and CDR2: SGHNT and YYREEE (reference sequence). This CDR3 region has 15 residues. The ends lost 4 bases at V and 3 bases at J; junction bases unmatched: 7.

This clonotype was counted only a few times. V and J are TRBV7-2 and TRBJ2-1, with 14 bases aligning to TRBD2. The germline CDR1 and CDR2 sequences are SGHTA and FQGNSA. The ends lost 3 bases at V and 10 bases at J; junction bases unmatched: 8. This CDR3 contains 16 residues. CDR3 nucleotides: TGTGCCAGCAGCTTGCGGGGGACTAGCGGGAGTGTAGAGCAGTTCTTC. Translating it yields CASSLRGTSGSVEQFF.

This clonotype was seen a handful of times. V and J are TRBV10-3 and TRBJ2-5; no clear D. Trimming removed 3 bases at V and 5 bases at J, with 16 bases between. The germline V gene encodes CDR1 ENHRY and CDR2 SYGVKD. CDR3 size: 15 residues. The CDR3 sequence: CAISDMGKGWETQYF. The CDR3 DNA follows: TGTGCCATCAGTGATATGGGGAAAGGTTGGGAGACCCAGTACTTC.

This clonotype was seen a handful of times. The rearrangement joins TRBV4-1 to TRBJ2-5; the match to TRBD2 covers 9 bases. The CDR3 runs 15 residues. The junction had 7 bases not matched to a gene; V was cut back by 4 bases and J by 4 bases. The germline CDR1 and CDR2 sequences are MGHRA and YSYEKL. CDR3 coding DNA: TGCGCCAGCAGCCTAATGACTAGCGGTCGAGAGACCCAGTACTTC. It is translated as CASSLMTSGRETQYF.

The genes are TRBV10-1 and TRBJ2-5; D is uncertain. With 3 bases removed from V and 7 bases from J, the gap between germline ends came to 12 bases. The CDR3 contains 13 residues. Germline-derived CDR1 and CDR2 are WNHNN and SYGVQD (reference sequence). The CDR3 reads CASSERPLGTQYF. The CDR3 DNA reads TGCGCCAGCAGTGAAAGGCCTTTAGGGACCCAGTACTTC.

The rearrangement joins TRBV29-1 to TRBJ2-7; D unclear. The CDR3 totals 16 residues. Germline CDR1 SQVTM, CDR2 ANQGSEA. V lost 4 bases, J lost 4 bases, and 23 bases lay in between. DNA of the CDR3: TGCAGCGTTGTTCTCGTAGGGCCATGGAGCGCGTACGAGCAGTACTTC. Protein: CSVVLVGPWSAYEQYF.

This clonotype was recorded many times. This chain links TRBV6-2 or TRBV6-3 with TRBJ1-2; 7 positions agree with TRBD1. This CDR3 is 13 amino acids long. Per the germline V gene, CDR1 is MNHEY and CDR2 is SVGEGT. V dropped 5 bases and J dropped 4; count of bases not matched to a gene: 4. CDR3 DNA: TGTGCCAGCAGTCCGGGACAGTTCTATGGCTACACCTTC. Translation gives CASSPGQFYGYTF.

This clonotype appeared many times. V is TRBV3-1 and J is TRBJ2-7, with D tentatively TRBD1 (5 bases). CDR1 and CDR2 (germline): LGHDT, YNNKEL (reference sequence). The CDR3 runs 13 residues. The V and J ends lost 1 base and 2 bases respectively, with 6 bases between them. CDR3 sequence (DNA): TGTGCCAGCAGCCAAGCAGGGACCTACGAGCAGTACTTC. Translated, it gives CASSQAGTYEQYF.

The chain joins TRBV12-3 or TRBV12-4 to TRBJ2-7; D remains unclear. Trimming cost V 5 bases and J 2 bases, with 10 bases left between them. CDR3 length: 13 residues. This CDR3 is CASSPTVPYEQYF. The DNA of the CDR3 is TGTGCCAGCAGTCCCACGGTCCCCTACGAGCAGTACTTC.

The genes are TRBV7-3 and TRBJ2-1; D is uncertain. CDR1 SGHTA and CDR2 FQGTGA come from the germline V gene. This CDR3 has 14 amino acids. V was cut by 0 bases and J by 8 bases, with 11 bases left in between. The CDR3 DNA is TGTGCCAGCAGCTTAACGCGGAAGGATGATGAGCAGTTCTTC. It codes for CASSLTRKDDEQFF.

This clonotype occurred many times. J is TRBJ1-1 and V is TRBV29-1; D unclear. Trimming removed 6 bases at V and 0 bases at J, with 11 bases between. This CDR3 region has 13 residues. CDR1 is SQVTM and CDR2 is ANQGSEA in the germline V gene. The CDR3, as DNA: TGCAGCGTAACCGGACGTCTGAACACTGAAGCTTTCTTT. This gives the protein CSVTGRLNTEAFF. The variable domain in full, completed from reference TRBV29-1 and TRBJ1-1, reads SAVISQKPSRDICQRGTSLTIQCQVDSQVTMMFWYRQQPGQSLTLIATANQGSEATYESGFVIDKFPISRPNLTFSTLTVSNMSPEDSSIYLCSVTGRLNTEAFFGQGTRLTVV.

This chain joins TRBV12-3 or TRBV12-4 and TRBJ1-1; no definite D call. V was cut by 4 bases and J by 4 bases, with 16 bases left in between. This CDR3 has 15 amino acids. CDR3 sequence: CASSYPGFDGTEAFF. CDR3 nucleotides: TGTGCCAGCAGTTACCCTGGGTTCGACGGCACTGAAGCTTTCTTT.

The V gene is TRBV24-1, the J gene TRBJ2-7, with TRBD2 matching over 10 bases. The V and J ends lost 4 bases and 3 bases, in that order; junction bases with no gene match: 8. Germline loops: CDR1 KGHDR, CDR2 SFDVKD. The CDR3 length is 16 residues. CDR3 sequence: CATSEKSGRALYEQYF. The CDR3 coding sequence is TGTGCCACCAGTGAAAAAAGCGGGAGGGCTCTCTACGAGCAGTACTTC.

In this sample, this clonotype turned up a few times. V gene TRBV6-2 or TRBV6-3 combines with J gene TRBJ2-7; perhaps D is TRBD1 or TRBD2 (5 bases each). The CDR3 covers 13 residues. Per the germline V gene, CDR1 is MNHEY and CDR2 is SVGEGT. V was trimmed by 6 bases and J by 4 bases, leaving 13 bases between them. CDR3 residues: CASRGVGEYEQYF. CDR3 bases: TGTGCCAGCAGAGGGGTAGGGGAGTACGAGCAGTACTTC.

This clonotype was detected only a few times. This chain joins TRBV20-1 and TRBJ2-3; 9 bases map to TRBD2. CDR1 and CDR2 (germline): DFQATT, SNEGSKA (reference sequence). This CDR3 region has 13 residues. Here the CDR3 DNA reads TGCAGCGCACCGGGACTAGCTGTAGATACGCAGTATTTT. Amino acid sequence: CSAPGLAVDTQYF.

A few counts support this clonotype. CDR3 sequence: CSAPAGFEYEQYF. The DNA for the CDR3 is TGCAGTGCCCCAGCGGGATTTGAATACGAGCAGTACTTC. The rearrangement uses TRBV20-1 and TRBJ2-7; 7 nucleotides align to TRBD2. Germline CDR1 reads DFQATT; CDR2 reads SNEGSKA (reference sequence). This CDR3 is 13 amino acids long. V was clipped by 6 bases and J by 4 bases; unmatched bases: 9.

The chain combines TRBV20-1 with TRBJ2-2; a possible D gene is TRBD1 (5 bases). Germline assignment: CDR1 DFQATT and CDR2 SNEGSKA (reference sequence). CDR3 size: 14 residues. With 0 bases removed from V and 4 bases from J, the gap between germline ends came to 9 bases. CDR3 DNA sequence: TGCAGTGCTAGAGATCTAGGGGTCACCGGGGAGCTGTTTTTT. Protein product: CSARDLGVTGELFF.